Listed below are T cell receptor beta chains from one sample, sequenced in a study of cytomegalovirus exposure and HLA in healthy donors. Profiled with immunoSEQ multiplex PCR; TCRdb holds only in-frame clones, not every one. Of more than 250,000 clones detected, roughly 87% appear once; the ten largest clones hold roughly 1.2%. The source material was PBMCs. The receptors here all came from a woman aged 30 to 39 in good health and CMV-seropositive. The CDR3 runs from the conserved cysteine through the conserved F or W. A D gene is named only where the DNA matches it firmly. The listing skips clone size in some rows; elsewhere it reads once, few, many or a size class.

TRBJ1-2 . TRBV18 . CASSPRDPMGYGYTF TGTGCCAGCTCACCGAGGGACCCAATGGGGTATGGCTACACCTTC
TRBJ1-1 . TRBV19 . CASTGTGRNEAFF TGTGCCAGTACCGGGACGGGAAGGAATGAAGCTTTCTTT
TRBJ2-7 . TRBV19 . CASSILFSANYEQYF TGTGCCAGTAGTATTTTATTTAGCGCCAACTACGAGCAGTACTTC
TRBJ1-1 . TRBV30 . CARRGMNTEAFF TGTGCCCGACGGGGAATGAACACTGAAGCTTTCTTT
TRBJ2-1 . TRBV5-1 . CASSRGSGAYNEQFF TGCGCCAGCAGCCGTGGGTCAGGGGCTTACAATGAGCAGTTCTTC
TRBJ1-5 . TRBV15 . CATSREGGYSNQPQHF TGTGCCACCAGCAGAGAAGGGGGTTATAGCAATCAGCCCCAGCATTTT
TRBJ2-2 . TRBV2 . CASTREGRGYTGELFF TGTGCCAGCACCCGAGAGGGTAGGGGGTACACCGGGGAGCTGTTTTTT
TRBJ2-7 once TRBV6-6 . CASSYGGIVEQYF TGTGCCAGCAGTTATGGGGGGATTGTTGAGCAGTACTTC
TRBJ2-3 . TRBV27 TRBD2 CASSPWEGETDTQYF TGTGCCAGCAGTCCGTGGGAGGGTGAGACAGATACGCAGTATTTT
TRBJ1-5 . TRBV7-8 . CASSLGPFSNQPQHF TGTGCCAGCAGCTTGGGCCCGTTTAGCAATCAGCCCCAGCATTTT
TRBJ1-2 . TRBV5-4 TRBD1 CASSEGTGASGYTF TGTGCCAGCAGCGAAGGGACAGGGGCTTCTGGCTACACCTTC
TRBJ2-5 once TRBV5-1 . CASSPPTGTLETQYF TGCGCCAGCAGTCCTCCCACAGGGACTTTAGAGACCCAGTACTTC
TRBJ2-2 once TRBV7-9 . CASSYRGTNTGELFF TGTGCCAGCAGCTATCGAGGGACGAACACCGGGGAGCTGTTTTTT
TRBJ1-1 . TRBV5-1 . CASSPQGMNTEAFF TGCGCCAGCAGCCCACAGGGTATGAACACTGAAGCTTTCTTT
TRBJ1-5 . TRBV5-8 . CASTSGTFSNQPQHF TGTGCCAGCACATCCGGGACATTTAGCAATCAGCCCCAGCATTTT
TRBJ2-7 . TRBV28 . CASSTGSGTYEQYF TGTGCCAGCAGCACAGGCTCGGGCACCTACGAGCAGTACTTC
TRBJ2-1 . TRBV4-3 . CASSQERQAYNEQFF TGCGCCAGCAGCCAAGAGCGGCAGGCCTACAATGAGCAGTTCTTC
TRBJ2-3 once TRBV2 TRBD2 CASSELAGYTDTQYF TGTGCCAGCAGTGAACTAGCGGGGTACACAGATACGCAGTATTTT
TRBJ2-7 . TRBV7-2 . CASSLADQYEQYF TGTGCCAGCAGCTTAGCGGACCAATACGAGCAGTACTTC
TRBJ1-6 few TRBV6-5 . CASSYEGNSPLHF TGTGCCAGCAGTTACGAAGGGAATTCACCCCTCCACTTT
TRBJ2-3 . TRBV29-1 TRBD2 CSVQRLAGRPDTQYF TGCAGCGTTCAAAGACTAGCGGGACGCCCAGATACGCAGTATTTT
TRBJ2-1 once TRBV9 TRBD2 CASSEAGGGEQFF TGTGCCAGCAGCGAGGCGGGAGGTGGTGAGCAGTTCTTC
TRBJ2-7 . TRBV7-7 TRBD1 CASSPETGVHEQYF TGTGCCAGCAGCCCCGAAACAGGGGTACACGAGCAGTACTTC
TRBJ2-5 . TRBV27 . CATQRSWAQETQYF TGTGCAACCCAGCGTAGCTGGGCGCAAGAGACCCAGTACTTC
TRBJ2-7 few TRBV7-2 . CASSPTGKPYEQYF TGTGCCAGCAGTCCTACAGGAAAACCCTACGAGCAGTACTTC